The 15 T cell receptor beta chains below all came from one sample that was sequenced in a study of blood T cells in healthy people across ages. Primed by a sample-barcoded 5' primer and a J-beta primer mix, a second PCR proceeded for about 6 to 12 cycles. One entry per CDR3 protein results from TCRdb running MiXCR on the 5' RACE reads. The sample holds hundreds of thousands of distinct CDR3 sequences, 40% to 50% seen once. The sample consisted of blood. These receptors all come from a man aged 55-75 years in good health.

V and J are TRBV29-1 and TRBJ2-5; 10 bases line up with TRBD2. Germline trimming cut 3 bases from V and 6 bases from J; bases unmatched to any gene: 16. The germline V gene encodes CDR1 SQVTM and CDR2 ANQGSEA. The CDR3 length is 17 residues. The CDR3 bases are TGCAGCGTTGACTTCTCAGAGAGAGCGGGGGGGCGTAAGACCCAGTACTTC. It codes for CSVDFSERAGGRKTQYF.

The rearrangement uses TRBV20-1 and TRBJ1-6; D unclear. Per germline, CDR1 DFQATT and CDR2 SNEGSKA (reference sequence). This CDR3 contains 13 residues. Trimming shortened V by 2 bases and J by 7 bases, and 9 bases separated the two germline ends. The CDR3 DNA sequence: TGCAGTGCTAGATTTTCGACAAATTCACCCCTCCACTTT. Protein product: CSARFSTNSPLHF.

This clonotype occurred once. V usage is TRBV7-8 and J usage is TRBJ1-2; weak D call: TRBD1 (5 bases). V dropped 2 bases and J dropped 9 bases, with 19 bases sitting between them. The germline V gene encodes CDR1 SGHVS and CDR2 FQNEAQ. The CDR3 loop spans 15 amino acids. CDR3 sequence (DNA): TGTGCCAGCAGCTTATTTCCGGTGCAGGGTGAAAGCTACACCTTC. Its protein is CASSLFPVQGESYTF.

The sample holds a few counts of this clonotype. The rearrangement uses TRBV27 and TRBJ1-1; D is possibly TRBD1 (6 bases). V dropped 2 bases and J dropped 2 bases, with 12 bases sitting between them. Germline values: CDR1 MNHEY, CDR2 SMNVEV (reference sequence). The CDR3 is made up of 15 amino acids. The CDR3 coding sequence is TGTGCCAGCAGTTTAAGAGTGACAGGCAACACTGAAGCTTTCTTT. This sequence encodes CASSLRVTGNTEAFF.

This CDR3 is CASSPAFKTGLNTEAFF. CDR3 DNA sequence: TGCGCCAGCAGCCCAGCCTTTAAGACAGGATTGAACACTGAAGCTTTCTTT. This sequence joins TRBV5-1 and TRBJ1-1; D perhaps matches TRBD1 (6 bases). V shed 4 bases and J shed 0 bases, with 19 bases lying between them. Looked up from germline, CDR1 is SGHRS and CDR2 is YFSETQ. The CDR3 runs 17 residues.

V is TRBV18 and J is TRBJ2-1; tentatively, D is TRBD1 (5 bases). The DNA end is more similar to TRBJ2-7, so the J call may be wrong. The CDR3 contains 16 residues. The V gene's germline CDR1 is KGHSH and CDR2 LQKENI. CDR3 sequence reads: CASSPREGVASYEQYF. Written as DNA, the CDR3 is TGTGCCAGCTCACCACGGGAAGGGGTCGCATCCTACGAGCAGTACTTC.

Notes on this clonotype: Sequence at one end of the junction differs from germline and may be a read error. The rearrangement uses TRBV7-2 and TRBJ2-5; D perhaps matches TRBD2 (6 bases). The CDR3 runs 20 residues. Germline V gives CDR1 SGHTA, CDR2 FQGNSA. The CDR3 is CAGSLTTTGLTRMSQETQYF. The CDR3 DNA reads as TGTGCCGGCAGCTTAACAACCACGGGACTCACTCGGATGTCGCAAGAGACCCAGTACTTC.

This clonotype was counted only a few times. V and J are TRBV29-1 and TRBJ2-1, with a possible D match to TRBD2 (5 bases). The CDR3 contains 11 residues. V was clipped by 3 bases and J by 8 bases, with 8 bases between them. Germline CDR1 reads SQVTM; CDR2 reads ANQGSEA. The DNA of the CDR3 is TGCAGCGTTGAGCTAGCCTATGAGCAGTTCTTC. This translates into CSVELAYEQFF.

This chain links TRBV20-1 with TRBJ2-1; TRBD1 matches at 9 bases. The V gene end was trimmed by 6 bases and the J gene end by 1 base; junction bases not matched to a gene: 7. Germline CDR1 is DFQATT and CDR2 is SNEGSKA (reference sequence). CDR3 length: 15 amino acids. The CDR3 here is CSAQDRGVSYNEQFF. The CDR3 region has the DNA TGCAGTGCACAGGACAGGGGAGTATCCTACAATGAGCAGTTCTTC.

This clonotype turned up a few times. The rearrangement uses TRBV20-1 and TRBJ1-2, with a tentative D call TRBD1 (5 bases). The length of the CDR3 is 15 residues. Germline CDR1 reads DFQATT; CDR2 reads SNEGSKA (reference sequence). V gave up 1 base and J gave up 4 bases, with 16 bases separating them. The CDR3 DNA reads TGCAGTGCTAGAGCAACCGGTGACAGCCGCTATGGCTACACCTTC. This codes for CSARATGDSRYGYTF.

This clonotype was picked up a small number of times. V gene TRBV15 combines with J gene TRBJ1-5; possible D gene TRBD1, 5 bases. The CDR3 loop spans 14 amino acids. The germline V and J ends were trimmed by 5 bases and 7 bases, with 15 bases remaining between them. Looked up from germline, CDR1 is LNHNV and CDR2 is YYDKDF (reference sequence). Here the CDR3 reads CATSYAGLRQPQHF. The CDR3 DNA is TGTGCCACCAGCTATGCAGGGTTAAGGCAGCCCCAGCATTTT.

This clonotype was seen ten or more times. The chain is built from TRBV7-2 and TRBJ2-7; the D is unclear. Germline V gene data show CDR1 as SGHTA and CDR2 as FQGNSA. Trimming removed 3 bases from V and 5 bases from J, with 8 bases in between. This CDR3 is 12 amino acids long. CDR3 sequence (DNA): TGTGCCAGCAGCTTGGGCCTAGACGAGCAGTACTTC. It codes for CASSLGLDEQYF. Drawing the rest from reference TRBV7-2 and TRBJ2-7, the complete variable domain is GAGVSQSPSNKVTEKGKDVELRCDPISGHTALYWYRQSLGQGLEFLIYFQGNSAPDKSGLPSDRFSAERTGGSVSTLTIQRTQQEDSAVYLCASSLGLDEQYFGPGTRLTVT.

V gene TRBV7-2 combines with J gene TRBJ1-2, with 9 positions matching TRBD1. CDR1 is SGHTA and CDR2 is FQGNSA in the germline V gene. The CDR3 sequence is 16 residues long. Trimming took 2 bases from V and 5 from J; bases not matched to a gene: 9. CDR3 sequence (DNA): TGTGCCAGCAGCTTAAGCGGGGACAGGGCTACTTATGGCTACACCTTC. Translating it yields CASSLSGDRATYGYTF. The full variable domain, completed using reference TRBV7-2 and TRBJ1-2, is GAGVSQSPSNKVTEKGKDVELRCDPISGHTALYWYRQSLGQGLEFLIYFQGNSAPDKSGLPSDRFSAERTGGSVSTLTIQRTQQEDSAVYLCASSLSGDRATYGYTFGSGTRLTVV.

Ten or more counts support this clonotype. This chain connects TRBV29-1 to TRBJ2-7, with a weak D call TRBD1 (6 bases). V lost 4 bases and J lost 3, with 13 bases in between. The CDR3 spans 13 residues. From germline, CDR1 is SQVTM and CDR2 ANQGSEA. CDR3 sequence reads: CSVGGGHLYEQYF. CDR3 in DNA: TGCAGCGTTGGAGGGGGACACCTCTACGAGCAGTACTTC.

The CDR3 region is CATSDPGLAASSYNEQFF. The DNA of the CDR3 is TGTGCCACCAGTGACCCGGGACTAGCGGCTAGCTCCTACAATGAGCAGTTCTTC. The V call is TRBV24-1, the J call TRBJ2-1, with 11 bases aligning to TRBD2. The CDR3 totals 18 residues. The V gene's germline CDR1 is KGHDR and CDR2 SFDVKD. Germline trimming cut 4 bases from V and 0 bases from J; bases unmatched to any gene: 7.